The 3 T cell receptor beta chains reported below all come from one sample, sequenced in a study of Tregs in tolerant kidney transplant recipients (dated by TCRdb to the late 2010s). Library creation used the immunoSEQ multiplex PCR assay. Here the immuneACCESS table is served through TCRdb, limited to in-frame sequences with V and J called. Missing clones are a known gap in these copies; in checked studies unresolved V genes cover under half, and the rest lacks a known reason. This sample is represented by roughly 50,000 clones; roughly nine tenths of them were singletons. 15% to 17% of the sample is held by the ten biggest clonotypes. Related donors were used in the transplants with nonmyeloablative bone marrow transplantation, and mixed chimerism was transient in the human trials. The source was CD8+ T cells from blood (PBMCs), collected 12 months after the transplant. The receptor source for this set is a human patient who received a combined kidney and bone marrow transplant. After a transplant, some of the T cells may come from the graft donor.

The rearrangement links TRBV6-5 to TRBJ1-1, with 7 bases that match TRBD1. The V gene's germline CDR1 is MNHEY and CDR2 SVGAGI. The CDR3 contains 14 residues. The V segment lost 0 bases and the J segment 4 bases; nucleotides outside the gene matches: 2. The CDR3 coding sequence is TGTGCCAGCAGTTACTCGCAGGGGGGCACTGAAGCTTTCTTT. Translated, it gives CASSYSQGGTEAFF.

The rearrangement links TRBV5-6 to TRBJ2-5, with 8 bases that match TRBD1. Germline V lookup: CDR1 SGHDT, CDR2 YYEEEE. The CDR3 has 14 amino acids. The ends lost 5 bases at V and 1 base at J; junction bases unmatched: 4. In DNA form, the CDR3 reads TGTGCCAGCAGGCCTACAGGGGGCCAAGAGACCCAGTACTTC. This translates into CASRPTGGQETQYF. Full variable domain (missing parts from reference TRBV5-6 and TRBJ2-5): DAGVTQSPTHLIKTRGQQVTLRCSPKSGHDTVSWYQQALGQGPQFIFQYYEEEERQRGNFPDRFSGHQFPNYSSELNVNALLLGDSALYLCASRPTGGQETQYFGPGTRLLVL.

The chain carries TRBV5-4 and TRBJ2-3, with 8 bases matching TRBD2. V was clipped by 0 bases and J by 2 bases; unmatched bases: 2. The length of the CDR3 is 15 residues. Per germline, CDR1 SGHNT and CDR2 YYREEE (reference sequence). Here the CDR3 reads CASSLATSVTDTQYF. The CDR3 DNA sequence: TGTGCCAGCAGCTTGGCGACTAGCGTCACAGATACGCAGTATTTT.